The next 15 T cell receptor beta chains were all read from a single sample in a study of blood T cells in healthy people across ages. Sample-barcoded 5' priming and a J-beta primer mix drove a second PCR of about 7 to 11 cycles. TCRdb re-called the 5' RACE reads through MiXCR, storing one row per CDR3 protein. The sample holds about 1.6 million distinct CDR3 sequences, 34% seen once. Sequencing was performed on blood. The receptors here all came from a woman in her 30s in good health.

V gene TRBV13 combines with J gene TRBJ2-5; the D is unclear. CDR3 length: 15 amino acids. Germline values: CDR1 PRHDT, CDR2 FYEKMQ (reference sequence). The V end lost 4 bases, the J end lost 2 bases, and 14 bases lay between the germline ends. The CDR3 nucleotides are TGTGCCAGCAGCTCAGGCCCTGCCCAACAAGAGACCCAGTACTTC. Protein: CASSSGPAQQETQYF.

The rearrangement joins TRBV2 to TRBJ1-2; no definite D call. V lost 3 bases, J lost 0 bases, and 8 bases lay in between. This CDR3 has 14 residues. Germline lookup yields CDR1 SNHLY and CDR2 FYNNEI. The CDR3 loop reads CASSEAASNYGYTF. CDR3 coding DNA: TGTGCCAGCAGTGAGGCAGCTTCTAACTATGGCTACACCTTC.

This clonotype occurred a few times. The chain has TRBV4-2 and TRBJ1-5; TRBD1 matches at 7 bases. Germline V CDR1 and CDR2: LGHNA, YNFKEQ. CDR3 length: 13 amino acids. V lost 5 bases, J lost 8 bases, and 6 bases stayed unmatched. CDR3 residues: CASSNDRDKPQHF. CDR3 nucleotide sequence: TGTGCCAGCAGCAATGACAGGGATAAGCCCCAGCATTTT.

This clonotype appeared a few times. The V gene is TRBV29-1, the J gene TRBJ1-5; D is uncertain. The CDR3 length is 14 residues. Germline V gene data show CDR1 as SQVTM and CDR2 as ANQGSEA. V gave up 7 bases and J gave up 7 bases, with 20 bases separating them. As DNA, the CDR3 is TGCAGCGCCCTACCCGGGGTCGAGGGACAGCCCCAGCATTTT. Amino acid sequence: CSALPGVEGQPQHF.

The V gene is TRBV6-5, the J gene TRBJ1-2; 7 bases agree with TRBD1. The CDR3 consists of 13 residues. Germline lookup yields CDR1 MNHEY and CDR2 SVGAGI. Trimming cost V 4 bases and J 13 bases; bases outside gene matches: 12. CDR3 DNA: TGTGCCAGCAGTTCTACTGACAGGGCCATCTTCACCTTC. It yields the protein CASSSTDRAIFTF.

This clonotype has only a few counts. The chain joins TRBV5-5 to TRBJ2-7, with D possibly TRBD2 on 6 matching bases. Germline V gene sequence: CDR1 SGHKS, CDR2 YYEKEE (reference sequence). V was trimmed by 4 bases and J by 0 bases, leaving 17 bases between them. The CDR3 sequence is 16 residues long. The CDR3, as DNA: TGTGCCAGCAGCCAGCAACTAGCTCTAGCCTCCTACGAGCAGTACTTC. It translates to CASSQQLALASYEQYF. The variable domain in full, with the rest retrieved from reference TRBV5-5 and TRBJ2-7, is DAGVTQSPTHLIKTRGQQVTLRCSPISGHKSVSWYQQVLGQGPQFIFQYYEKEERGRGNFPDRFSARQFPNYSSELNVNALLLGDSALYLCASSQQLALASYEQYFGPGTRLTVT.

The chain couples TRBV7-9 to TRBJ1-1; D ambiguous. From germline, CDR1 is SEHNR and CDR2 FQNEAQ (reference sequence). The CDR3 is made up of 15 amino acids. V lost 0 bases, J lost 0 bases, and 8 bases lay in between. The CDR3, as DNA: TGTGCCAGCAGCTTAGCTGACGGGATGAACACTGAAGCTTTCTTT. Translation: CASSLADGMNTEAFF. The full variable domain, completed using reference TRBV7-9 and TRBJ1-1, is DTGVSQNPRHKITKRGQNVTFRCDPISEHNRLYWYRQTLGQGPEFLTYFQNEAQLEKSRLLSDRFSAERPKGSFSTLEIQRTEQGDSAMYLCASSLADGMNTEAFFGQGTRLTVV.

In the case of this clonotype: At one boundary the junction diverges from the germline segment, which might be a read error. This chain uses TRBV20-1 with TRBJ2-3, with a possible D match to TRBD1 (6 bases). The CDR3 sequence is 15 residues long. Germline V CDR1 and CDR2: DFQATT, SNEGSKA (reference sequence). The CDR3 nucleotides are TGCAGTACTAGAGATCTGAGGGGGAGCACAGATACGCAGTATTTT. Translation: CSTRDLRGSTDTQYF.

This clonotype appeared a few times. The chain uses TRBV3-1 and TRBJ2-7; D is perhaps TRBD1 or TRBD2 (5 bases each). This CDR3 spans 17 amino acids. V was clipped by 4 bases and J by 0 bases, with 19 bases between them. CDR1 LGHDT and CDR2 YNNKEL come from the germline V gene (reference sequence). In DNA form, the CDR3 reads TGTGCCAGCAGCCGTCAATCCGGGACGAAATACTCCTACGAGCAGTACTTC. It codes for CASSRQSGTKYSYEQYF.

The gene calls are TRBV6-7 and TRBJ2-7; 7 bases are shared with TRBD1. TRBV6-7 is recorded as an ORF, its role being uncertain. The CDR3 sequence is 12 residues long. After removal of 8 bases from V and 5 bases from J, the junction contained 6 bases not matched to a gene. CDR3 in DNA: TGTGCCAGCCCTAACAGGGGCAACGAGCAGTACTTC. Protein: CASPNRGNEQYF.

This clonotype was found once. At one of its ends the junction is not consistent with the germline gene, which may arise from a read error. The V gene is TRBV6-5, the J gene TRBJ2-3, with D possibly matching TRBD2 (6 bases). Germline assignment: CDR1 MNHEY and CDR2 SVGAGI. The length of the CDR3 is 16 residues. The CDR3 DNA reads TGTGCCAGCAGCCGCCAATTTAGCGGAGCCACAGATACGCGGTATTTT. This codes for CASSRQFSGATDTRYF.

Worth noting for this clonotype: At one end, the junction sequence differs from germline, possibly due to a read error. The CDR3 bases are TGCAGTGCTAGTAACAGGGGAGAGAGGGTTGGTAGCGATCAGCCCCAGCATTTT. Protein: CSASNRGERVGSDQPQHF. V gene TRBV20-1 combines with J gene TRBJ1-5, with 7 bases identical to TRBD1. The CDR3 covers 18 residues. Per germline, CDR1 DFQATT and CDR2 SNEGSKA (reference sequence).

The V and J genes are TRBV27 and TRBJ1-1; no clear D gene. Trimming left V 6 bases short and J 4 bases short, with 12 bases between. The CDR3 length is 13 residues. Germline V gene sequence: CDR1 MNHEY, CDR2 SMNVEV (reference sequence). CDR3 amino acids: CASRATRSTEAFF. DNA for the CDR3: TGTGCCAGCAGAGCCACGAGGAGCACTGAAGCTTTCTTT.

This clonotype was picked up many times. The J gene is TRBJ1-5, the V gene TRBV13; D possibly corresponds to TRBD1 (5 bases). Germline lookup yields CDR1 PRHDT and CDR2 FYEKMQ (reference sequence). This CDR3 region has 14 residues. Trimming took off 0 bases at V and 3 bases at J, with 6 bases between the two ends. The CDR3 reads CASSLGGHNQPQHF. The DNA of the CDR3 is TGTGCCAGCAGCTTAGGTGGACACAATCAGCCCCAGCATTTT.

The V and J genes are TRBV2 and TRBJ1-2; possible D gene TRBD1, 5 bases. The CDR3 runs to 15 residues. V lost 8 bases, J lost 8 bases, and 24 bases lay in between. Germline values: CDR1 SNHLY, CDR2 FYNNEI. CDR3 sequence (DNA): TGTGCCAGCCTTGGGACGCAAGGACCCCTCGGAGGCTACACCTTC. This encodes CASLGTQGPLGGYTF. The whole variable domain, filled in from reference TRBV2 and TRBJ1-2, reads EPEVTQTPSHQVTQMGQEVILRCVPISNHLYFYWYRQILGQKVEFLVSFYNNEISEKSEIFDDQFSVERPDGSNFTLKIRSTKLEDSAMYFCASLGTQGPLGGYTFGSGTRLTVV.